The entry below gives a single TCR beta chain sequence along with its context. Antigen: not known. Researchers sequenced unsorted PBMC DNA using ten immunoSEQ deep assay plates. TCRdb's table, derived via immunoSEQ multiplex PCR, lists solely in-frame clones and lacks some. The data hold 520,000 or so clones, with approximately 79% observed a single time. The entry originates in a study of shared clonotypes between healthy human individuals. Notes on the study in general: In having few donors, the study represented limited genetic and exposure-history diversity.

The CDR3 length is 15 residues. The J segment lost 5 bases and the V segment lost 4 bases, leaving 10 bases of the junction unmatched. In germline, CDR1 is LGHNT, CDR2 FRNRAP. The sequence was collected from a woman between 35 and 50 years old in good health. Some clones in this sample may be carry-over from other donors' samples. The sample comprised PBMCs. The chain combines TRBV12-5 with TRBJ2-5; TRBD1 matches 7 bases. DNA for the CDR3: TGTGCTAGTGGTTACACCGGGACAGAGGGGGAGACCCAGTACTTC. It is translated as CASGYTGTEGETQYF.